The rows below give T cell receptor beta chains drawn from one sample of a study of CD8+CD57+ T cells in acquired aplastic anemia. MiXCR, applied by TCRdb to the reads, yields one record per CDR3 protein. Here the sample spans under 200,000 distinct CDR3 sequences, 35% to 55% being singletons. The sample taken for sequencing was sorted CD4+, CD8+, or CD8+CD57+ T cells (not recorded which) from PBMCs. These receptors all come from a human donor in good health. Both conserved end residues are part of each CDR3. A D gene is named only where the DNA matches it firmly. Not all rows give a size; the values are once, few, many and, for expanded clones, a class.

CDR3 protein: CASSLGLADLTYEQYF
CDR3 DNA: TGCGCCAGCAGCTTGGGCCTAGCGGACCTCACCTACGAGCAGTACTTC
V gene: TRBV5-1
J gene: TRBJ2-7
clone size: many
D gene: TRBD2

CDR3 protein: CASSLAKGFADTQYF
CDR3 DNA: TGTGCCAGCAGCTTGGCCAAGGGCTTCGCAGATACGCAGTATTTT
V gene: TRBV5-5
J gene: TRBJ2-3
clone size: many
D gene: NA

CDR3 protein: CSVTNMNTEAFF
CDR3 DNA: TGCAGCGTCACGAACATGAACACTGAAGCTTTCTTT
V gene: TRBV29-1
J gene: TRBJ1-1
clone size: NA
D gene: NA

CDR3 protein: CASRGRQNEKLFF
CDR3 DNA: TGTGCCAGTAGAGGCAGGCAAAATGAAAAACTGTTTTTT
V gene: TRBV19
J gene: TRBJ1-4
clone size: NA
D gene: NA

CDR3 protein: CASTVAGNYEQLF
CDR3 DNA: TGTGCCAGTACCGTAGCGGGGAACTACGAGCAGCTCTTC
V gene: TRBV19
J gene: TRBJ2-7
clone size: NA
D gene: TRBD2

CDR3 protein: CASSEISQPLFF
CDR3 DNA: TGCGCCAGCAGTGAGATCTCCCAGCCACTGTTTTTT
V gene: TRBV10-2
J gene: TRBJ1-4
clone size: NA
D gene: NA

CDR3 protein: CASRTDKANTEAFF
CDR3 DNA: TGTGCCAGTAGAACGGACAAGGCGAACACTGAAGCTTTCTTT
V gene: TRBV19
J gene: TRBJ1-1
clone size: many
D gene: NA

CDR3 protein: CASSLEAASGRETQYF
CDR3 DNA: TGCGCCAGCAGCTTGGAGGCCGCGAGCGGGAGAGAGACCCAGTACTTC
V gene: TRBV5-1
J gene: TRBJ2-5
clone size: many
D gene: TRBD2

CDR3 protein: CASSAALRDTQYF
CDR3 DNA: TGTGCCAGCAGCGCAGCCCTAAGAGATACGCAGTATTTT
V gene: TRBV9
J gene: TRBJ2-3
clone size: NA
D gene: NA

CDR3 protein: CASKIRLAESTDTQYF
CDR3 DNA: TGTGCCAGCAAGATTCGACTAGCGGAGAGCACAGATACGCAGTATTTT
V gene: TRBV2
J gene: TRBJ2-3
clone size: many
D gene: TRBD2

CDR3 protein: CATSESRGGIQYF
CDR3 DNA: TGTGCCACCAGTGAGTCCAGGGGCGGCATTCAGTACTTC
V gene: TRBV24-1
J gene: TRBJ2-4
clone size: NA
D gene: NA

CDR3 protein: CSVARGPNEKLFF
CDR3 DNA: TGCAGCGTTGCAAGGGGCCCGAATGAAAAACTGTTTTTT
V gene: TRBV29-1
J gene: TRBJ1-4
clone size: many
D gene: NA

CDR3 protein: CASSLTGYGNQPQHF
CDR3 DNA: TGTGCCAGCAGCTTGACAGGGTATGGCAACCAGCCCCAGCATTTT
V gene: TRBV5-6
J gene: TRBJ1-5
clone size: NA
D gene: NA

CDR3 protein: CSASGLAGLTDTQYF
CDR3 DNA: TGCAGTGCCTCCGGACTAGCGGGCCTCACAGATACGCAGTATTTT
V gene: TRBV20-1
J gene: TRBJ2-3
clone size: NA
D gene: TRBD2

CDR3 protein: CASSEGLALGTDTQYF
CDR3 DNA: TGTGCCAGCAGTGAGGGACTAGCTTTAGGCACAGATACGCAGTATTTT
V gene: TRBV25-1
J gene: TRBJ2-3
clone size: many
D gene: TRBD2

CDR3 protein: CASSTPRQPFSYEQYF
CDR3 DNA: TGTGCCAGCAGCACACCCCGACAGCCATTTTCCTACGAGCAGTACTTC
V gene: TRBV7-3
J gene: TRBJ2-7
clone size: many
D gene: NA

CDR3 protein: CASSLRTRDNNSPLHF
CDR3 DNA: TGTGCCAGCAGCTTGCGGACCCGGGACAACAATTCACCCCTCCACTTT
V gene: TRBV5-6
J gene: TRBJ1-6
clone size: many
D gene: NA

CDR3 protein: CASSPRGSGAYGYTF
CDR3 DNA: TGTGCCAGCAGCCCGAGGGGGAGTGGGGCCTATGGCTACACCTTC
V gene: TRBV7-2
J gene: TRBJ1-2
clone size: NA
D gene: NA

CDR3 protein: CASSTIGQAYNEQFF
CDR3 DNA: TGTGCCAGTAGTACCATAGGACAGGCATACAATGAGCAGTTCTTC
V gene: TRBV19
J gene: TRBJ2-1
clone size: once
D gene: TRBD1

CDR3 protein: CASSLEVGTEAFF
CDR3 DNA: TGTGCCAGCAGCTTAGAAGTTGGCACTGAAGCTTTCTTT
V gene: TRBV7-7
J gene: TRBJ1-1
clone size: NA
D gene: NA

CDR3 protein: CAISESGLAEWSSAYTDTQYF
CDR3 DNA: TGTGCCATCAGTGAGTCTGGACTAGCGGAGTGGTCCTCTGCCTACACAGATACGCAGTATTTT
V gene: TRBV10-3
J gene: TRBJ2-3
clone size: NA
D gene: TRBD2

CDR3 protein: CASRAPGATEAFF
CDR3 DNA: TGTGCCAGCAGAGCCCCCGGGGCCACTGAAGCTTTCTTT
V gene: TRBV3-1
J gene: TRBJ1-1
clone size: NA
D gene: NA

CDR3 protein: CASSMIGVSGHGYTF
CDR3 DNA: TGTGCCAGTAGTATGATCGGTGTATCTGGTCATGGCTACACCTTC
V gene: TRBV19
J gene: TRBJ1-2
clone size: few
D gene: NA

CDR3 protein: CAWSVERDQPQRF
CDR3 DNA: TGTGCCTGGAGTGTAGAGCGGGATCAGCCCCAGCGTTTT
V gene: TRBV30
J gene: TRBJ1-5
clone size: NA
D gene: NA

CDR3 protein: CGATKWDRAYEQYF
CDR3 DNA: TGCGGTGCTACAAAGTGGGACAGGGCCTACGAGCAGTACTTC
V gene: TRBV20-1
J gene: TRBJ2-7
clone size: NA
D gene: TRBD1

CDR3 protein: CSGRDYGYTF
CDR3 DNA: TGCAGCGGCAGGGACTATGGCTACACCTTC
V gene: TRBV29-1
J gene: TRBJ1-2
clone size: NA
D gene: NA

CDR3 protein: CSATRQGAEQFF
CDR3 DNA: TGCAGTGCTACGAGGCAAGGGGCTGAGCAGTTCTTC
V gene: TRBV20-1
J gene: TRBJ2-1
clone size: many
D gene: NA

CDR3 protein: CASSSAGVWSTDTQYF
CDR3 DNA: TGTGCCAGCAGCTCGGCAGGGGTTTGGAGCACAGATACGCAGTATTTT
V gene: TRBV6-1
J gene: TRBJ2-3
clone size: many
D gene: NA

CDR3 protein: CSARAPSLAYEQYF
CDR3 DNA: TGCAGTGCTAGAGCCCCCTCACTAGCCTACGAGCAGTACTTC
V gene: TRBV20-1
J gene: TRBJ2-7
clone size: NA
D gene: NA

CDR3 protein: CASPKGGAMNTEAFF
CDR3 DNA: TGTGCCAGCCCCAAGGGGGGGGCCATGAACACTGAAGCTTTCTTT
V gene: TRBV28
J gene: TRBJ1-1
clone size: NA
D gene: NA

CDR3 protein: CASSRSGHGQPQHF
CDR3 DNA: TGTGCCAGCAGCCGGTCGGGTCACGGTCAGCCCCAGCATTTT
V gene: TRBV7-8
J gene: TRBJ1-5
clone size: NA
D gene: NA

CDR3 protein: CASSYGTTGGLEQYF
CDR3 DNA: TGTGCCAGCAGTTACGGCACGACAGGAGGCCTCGAGCAGTACTTC
V gene: TRBV6-5
J gene: TRBJ2-7
clone size: NA
D gene: NA

CDR3 protein: CASSLANNEQFF
CDR3 DNA: TGTGCCAGCAGCTTAGCGAACAATGAGCAGTTCTTC
V gene: TRBV7-6
J gene: TRBJ2-1
clone size: few
D gene: NA

CDR3 protein: CASSVAARTEVTEAFF
CDR3 DNA: TGTGCCAGCAGCGTAGCGGCCCGAACCGAGGTCACTGAAGCTTTCTTT
V gene: TRBV9
J gene: TRBJ1-1
clone size: NA
D gene: NA

CDR3 protein: CASRVAGGPCGDTGELFF
CDR3 DNA: TGCGCCAGCAGGGTAGCGGGGGGGCCTTGCGGGGACACCGGGGAGCTGTTTTTT
V gene: TRBV10-1
J gene: TRBJ2-2
clone size: NA
D gene: TRBD2

CDR3 protein: CSAVQGAGYGYTF
CDR3 DNA: TGCAGCGCAGTACAGGGGGCGGGCTATGGCTACACCTTC
V gene: TRBV29-1
J gene: TRBJ1-2
clone size: NA
D gene: TRBD1

CDR3 protein: CASSPSITGITGELFF
CDR3 DNA: TGCGCCAGCAGCCCAAGTATTACAGGGATCACCGGGGAGCTGTTTTTT
V gene: TRBV4-1
J gene: TRBJ2-2
clone size: many
D gene: NA

CDR3 protein: CASRPSAGGDLNYGYTF
CDR3 DNA: TGCGCCAGCAGACCGTCGGCAGGGGGCGACCTTAACTATGGCTACACCTTC
V gene: TRBV5-1
J gene: TRBJ1-2
clone size: many
D gene: TRBD1

CDR3 protein: CASKVWNTEAFF
CDR3 DNA: TGTGCCAGTAAGGTTTGGAACACTGAAGCTTTCTTT
V gene: TRBV19
J gene: TRBJ1-1
clone size: NA
D gene: NA

CDR3 protein: CASSLGQGISYEQYF
CDR3 DNA: TGTGCCAGCAGTTTAGGTCAGGGCATCTCCTACGAGCAGTACTTC
V gene: TRBV28
J gene: TRBJ2-7
clone size: few
D gene: NA

CDR3 protein: CASSFQGNAGELFF
CDR3 DNA: TGTGCCAGCAGCTTCCAGGGAAACGCCGGGGAGCTGTTTTTT
V gene: TRBV7-6
J gene: TRBJ2-2
clone size: many
D gene: NA